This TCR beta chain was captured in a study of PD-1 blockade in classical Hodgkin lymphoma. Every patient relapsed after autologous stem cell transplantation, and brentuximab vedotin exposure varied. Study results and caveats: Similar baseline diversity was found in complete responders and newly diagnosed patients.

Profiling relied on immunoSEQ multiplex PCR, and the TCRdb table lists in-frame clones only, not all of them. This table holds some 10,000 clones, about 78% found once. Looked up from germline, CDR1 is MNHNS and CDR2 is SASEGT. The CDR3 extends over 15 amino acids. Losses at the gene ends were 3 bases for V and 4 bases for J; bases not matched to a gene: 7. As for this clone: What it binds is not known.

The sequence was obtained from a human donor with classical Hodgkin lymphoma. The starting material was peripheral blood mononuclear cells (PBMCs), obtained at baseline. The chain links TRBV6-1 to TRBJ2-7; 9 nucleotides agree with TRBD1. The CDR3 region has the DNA TGTGCCAGCAGTGAGGGACAGGGAAGCCGTTACGAGCAGTACTTC. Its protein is CASSEGQGSRYEQYF.